Listed here are 3 T cell receptor beta chains from one sample, sequenced in a study of T-cell reconstitution after alpha-beta-depleted transplantation in children. TCRbeta library preparation incorporated unique molecular identifiers. TCRdb used MiXCR to reprocess the PCR reads, holding one entry per CDR3 protein. The table lists over 150,000 distinct CDR3 sequences, under 8.5% of them singletons, with 5% to 6.5% in the top ten. This specimen consisted of PBMCs, obtained before TCRalphabeta/CD19-depleted stem cell transplant. Receptors were obtained from a boy under 10 years old with acute lymphoblastic leukemia, due to receive a stem cell transplant.

This clonotype occurred a few times. This chain uses TRBV24-1 with TRBJ2-7, with a possible D match to TRBD2 (6 bases). The V gene lost 3 bases and the J gene lost 5 bases, with 13 bases spanning the gap. Germline-derived CDR1 and CDR2 are KGHDR and SFDVKD. CDR3 size: 14 residues. This CDR3 is CATSDALASHEQYF. CDR3 DNA sequence: TGTGCCACCAGTGATGCACTAGCCTCACACGAGCAGTACTTC.

In its sample, this clonotype was seen a few times. This rearrangement joins TRBV7-9 to TRBJ1-6; weak D call: TRBD1 (6 bases). Trimming removed 4 bases from V and 5 bases from J, with 12 bases in between. CDR3 length equals 15 residues. Looked up from germline, CDR1 is SEHNR and CDR2 is FQNEAQ (reference sequence). Here the CDR3 reads CASSWYREHNSPLHF. The CDR3 DNA reads TGTGCCAGCAGCTGGTACAGGGAACATAATTCACCCCTCCACTTT.

This clonotype came up many times. Because the CDR3's place on the DNA is in doubt, the DNA is left out and the CDR3 is given as listed by TCRdb. This chain uses TRBV6-2 or TRBV6-3 with TRBJ1-1. Per germline, CDR1 MNHEY and CDR2 SVGEGT. Ends included, the CDR3 has 16 residues. This CDR3 is CASSSSTLYTNTEAFF.